This TCR beta chain was documented in a study of memory B cells and T cells in multiple sclerosis. Stimulus-free culture yielded autoproliferating CFSE-dim and non-proliferating CFSE-high T cells, each sequenced separately. Cultures began with roughly 5.4x10^7 CFSE-labeled PBMCs, unstimulated for 7 days, with replicate wells pooled. Without exogenous stimuli, approximately 0.5 uM CFSE-labeled PBMCs were cultured serum-free. Study findings and constraints: Clone-set sizes differed between compartments, so shared clonotype counts needed normalization.

Using immunoSEQ multiplex PCR, the repertoire was profiled, and TCRdb retains in-frame clones only, with some absent. The sample shows under 50,000 clones, around 79% of them seen only once. The germline CDR1 and CDR2 sequences are SNHLY and FYNNEI. This CDR3 is built from 15 residues. Trimming pared 8 bases from V and 12 bases from J, leaving 29 bases between. Points on this clone: Its antigen is still unknown.

This clonotype was obtained from a human donor with multiple sclerosis. Sequenced sample: PBMCs from blood kept in culture. The rearrangement uses TRBV2 and TRBJ2-7; TRBD1 or TRBD2 may be the D gene (5 bases each). The CDR3 here is CASYPVLRGGSAGYF. The CDR3 DNA reads as TGTGCCAGCTATCCCGTTCTGAGGGGTGGGTCGGCGGGGTACTTC. Looking up the rest from reference TRBV2 and TRBJ2-7 gives the full variable domain: EPEVTQTPSHQVTQMGQEVILRCVPISNHLYFYWYRQILGQKVEFLVSFYNNEISEKSEIFDDQFSVERPDGSNFTLKIRSTKLEDSAMYFCASYPVLRGGSAGYFGPGTRLTVT.